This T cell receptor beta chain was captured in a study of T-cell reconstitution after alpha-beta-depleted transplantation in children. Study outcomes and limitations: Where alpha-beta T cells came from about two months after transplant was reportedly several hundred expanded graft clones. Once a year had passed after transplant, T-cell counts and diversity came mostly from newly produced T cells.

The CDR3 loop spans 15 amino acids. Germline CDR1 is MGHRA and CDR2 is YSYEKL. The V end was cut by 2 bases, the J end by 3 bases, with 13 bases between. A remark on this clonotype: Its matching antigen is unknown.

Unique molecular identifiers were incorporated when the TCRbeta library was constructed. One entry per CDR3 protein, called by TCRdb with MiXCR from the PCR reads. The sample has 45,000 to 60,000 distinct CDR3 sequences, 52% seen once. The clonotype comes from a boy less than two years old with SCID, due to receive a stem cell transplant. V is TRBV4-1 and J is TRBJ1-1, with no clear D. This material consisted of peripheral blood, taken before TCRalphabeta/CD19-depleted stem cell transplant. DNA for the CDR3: TGCGCCAGCAGCCAATCAGACGCCGGCTACACTGAAGCTTTCTTT. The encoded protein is CASSQSDAGYTEAFF.